The 9 T cell receptor beta chains presented below share a single source sample, sequenced in a study of PD-1 blockade in classical Hodgkin lymphoma. The time point here: cycle 4 day 1 (C4D1), after more than five weeks of nivolumab. The patients all showed relapse after autologous stem cell transplantation, while their brentuximab vedotin exposure varied. The method was immunoSEQ multiplex PCR; TCRdb's version includes in-frame clones alone and lacks a portion of them. This sample has tens of thousands of clones, with 80% found just once. The material was peripheral blood mononuclear cells (PBMCs), obtained before the fourth cycle of nivolumab. The receptors stem from a human donor with classical Hodgkin lymphoma.

The CDR3 is CASSGGQGFTDTQYF. CDR3 coding DNA: TGTGCCAGCAGCGGGGGACAGGGGTTCACAGATACGCAGTATTTT. V usage is TRBV5-4 and J usage is TRBJ2-3; 10 nucleotides line up with TRBD1. CDR3 length: 15 residues. Germline assignment: CDR1 SGHNT and CDR2 YYREEE (reference sequence). The V gene end was trimmed by 4 bases and the J gene end by 2 bases; junction bases not matched to a gene: 4.

V usage is TRBV7-3 and J usage is TRBJ1-1; D ambiguous. V lost 4 bases and J 1 base, leaving 19 bases between the germline ends. Germline CDR1 and CDR2: SGHTA and FQGTGA. The CDR3 runs to 17 residues. The CDR3 loop reads CASSSTLRGSGNTEAFF. DNA of the CDR3: TGTGCCAGCAGCTCCACGCTCAGAGGGTCGGGGAACACTGAAGCTTTCTTT.

V gene TRBV27 combines with J gene TRBJ1-4, with TRBD1 as a possible D gene (5 bases). The CDR3 has 15 amino acids. The V end was cut by 5 bases, the J end by 4 bases, with 14 bases between. Germline V gene sequence: CDR1 MNHEY, CDR2 SMNVEV (reference sequence). The CDR3 DNA sequence: TGTGCCAGCAGTACACAGGCGGCGATTAATGAAAAACTGTTTTTT. Protein: CASSTQAAINEKLFF.

This clone has just a few counts. The rearrangement joins TRBV20-1 to TRBJ2-1, with no clear D. The V end was cut by 0 bases, the J end by 4 bases, with 1 base between. CDR3 length: 11 residues. Looked up from germline, CDR1 is DFQATT and CDR2 is SNEGSKA (reference sequence). The chain's CDR3 is CSARDYNEQFF. The CDR3 bases are TGCAGTGCTAGAGATTACAATGAGCAGTTCTTC.

The chain uses TRBV30 and TRBJ1-4, with a possible D match to TRBD1 (5 bases). Trimming pared 3 bases from V and 12 bases from J, leaving 14 bases between. The CDR3 has 12 residues. Germline CDR1 GTSNPN, CDR2 SVGIG (reference sequence). CDR3 sequence: CAWRILRGELFF. The CDR3 DNA sequence: TGTGCCTGGAGGATCCTCCGGGGGGAACTGTTTTTT.

V and J are TRBV7-8 and TRBJ2-7; 7 bases are shared with TRBD1. Germline trimming cut 5 bases from V and 1 base from J; bases unmatched to any gene: 11. The CDR3 is made up of 16 amino acids. CDR1 and CDR2 (germline): SGHVS, FQNEAQ. CDR3 residues: CASSPRRDSPSYEQYF. DNA of the CDR3: TGTGCCAGCAGCCCACGCAGGGACAGCCCATCCTACGAGCAGTACTTC.

CDR3 residues: CSVDRTTGTDTQYF. CDR3 sequence (DNA): TGCAGCGTTGATCGGACGACGGGGACAGATACGCAGTATTTT. The gene calls are TRBV29-1 and TRBJ2-3, with a tentative D call TRBD2 (5 bases). Trimming shortened V by 3 bases and J by 3 bases, and 13 bases separated the two germline ends. The germline V gene encodes CDR1 SQVTM and CDR2 ANQGSEA. The CDR3 length is 14 residues.

A remark on this clone: Other DNA sequences in this specimen translate into the identical CDR3. V is TRBV14 and J is TRBJ2-7, with D tentatively TRBD1 (6 bases). The V gene lost 3 bases and the J gene lost 3 bases, with 12 bases spanning the gap. CDR3 length: 14 residues. In germline, CDR1 is SGHDN, CDR2 FVKESK. The CDR3 here is CASSQVTGFYEQYF. The CDR3 bases are TGTGCCAGCAGCCAGGTCACAGGGTTCTACGAGCAGTACTTC.

The genes are TRBV19 and TRBJ1-2, with D maybe TRBD1 (5 bases). In germline, CDR1 is LNHDA, CDR2 SQIVND (reference sequence). The CDR3 is 16 residues long. V shed 3 bases and J shed 8 bases, with 22 bases lying between them. CDR3 nucleotides: TGTGCCAGTAGTATTACCCCCGTCCCCTCCGGGGCGGGCTACACCTTC. This codes for CASSITPVPSGAGYTF. Combining the CDR3 with reference TRBV19 and TRBJ1-2 gives the whole variable domain DGGITQSPKYLFRKEGQNVTLSCEQNLNHDAMYWYRQDPGQGLRLIYYSQIVNDFQKGDIAEGYSVSREKKESFPLTVTSAQKNPTAFYLCASSITPVPSGAGYTFGSGTRLTVV.